This is a list of T cell receptor beta chains from one sample in a study of T cell repertoires in aging, cancer and after chemotherapy. MiXCR, applied by TCRdb to the multiplex PCR reads, yields one record per CDR3 protein. This repertoire shows some 8,200 distinct CDR3 sequences, less than 40% found once; its top ten account for approximately 3.9%. Sequenced material: blood. All receptors derive from a human donor in good health. Each CDR3 is given with its conserved first and last residue. Each record gives: clone size, V gene, D gene, J gene, CDR3 DNA, CDR3 protein. The D gene is left open where the match is weak. Clone size, where shown, is once, few, many, or a class for clones that have expanded.

>few|TRBV19|NA|TRBJ1-2
TGTGCCAGTAGTATATCAGGGCCCGGCTACACCTTC
CASSISGPGYTF
>NA|TRBV24-1|TRBD1|TRBJ1-2
TGTGCCACCAGTGATTCGGGCGGACAGGGGGTGAATGGCTACACCTTC
CATSDSGGQGVNGYTF
>few|TRBV6-5|TRBD1|TRBJ2-2
TGTGCCAGCGCTTCCGGACAGGGCACCGGGGAGCTGTTTTTT
CASASGQGTGELFF
>medium-sized|TRBV12-3/TRBV12-4|TRBD1|TRBJ2-2
TGTGCCAGCAGTTTCGACAGGGTGCACGGGGAGCTGTTTTTT
CASSFDRVHGELFF
>few|TRBV30|TRBD1|TRBJ1-2
TGTGCCTGGAGTGTACGCCCCGACAGGGGAAGCTTCGGCTATGGCTACACCTTC
CAWSVRPDRGSFGYGYTF
>few|TRBV5-4|TRBD2|TRBJ2-3
TGTGCCAGCAGCCGGGGACTAGCGGGGGCTGGGGGATTTCCAGATACGCAGTATTTT
CASSRGLAGAGGFPDTQYF
>NA|TRBV20-1|NA|TRBJ2-1
TGCAGTGCTAGAGATCAGGGCCAGGGAACTGAGCAGTTCTTC
CSARDQGQGTEQFF
>medium-sized|TRBV30|NA|TRBJ2-3
TGTGCCTGGAGCAACTCGGATACGCAGTATTTT
CAWSNSDTQYF
>NA|TRBV6-6|TRBD1|TRBJ1-5
TGTGCCAGCAGTTTGCGACAGGGTGGGAATCAGCCCCAGCATTTT
CASSLRQGGNQPQHF
>medium-sized|TRBV12-3/TRBV12-4|NA|TRBJ2-1
TGTGCCAGCAGTATGCCGGCTAGCTCCTACAATGAGCAGTTCTTC
CASSMPASSYNEQFF
>NA|TRBV6-5|NA|TRBJ2-7
TGTGCCAGCAGTTCAACCCAGGAAGGGTTGTTTGGGGCCTACGAGCAGTACTTC
CASSSTQEGLFGAYEQYF
>few|TRBV5-4|TRBD2|TRBJ2-3
TGTGCCAGCAGTTGGACTAGCGGGGATACGCAGTATTTT
CASSWTSGDTQYF
>NA|TRBV12-3/TRBV12-4|NA|TRBJ2-3
TGTGCCAGCAGCATCACACTACTGACCCAGAGGGGGGCAGATACGCAGTATTTT
CASSITLLTQRGADTQYF
>medium-sized|TRBV6-5|NA|TRBJ2-7
TGTGCCAGCAGTAACTCCTACGAGCAGTACTTC
CASSNSYEQYF
>few|TRBV6-5|NA|TRBJ2-3
TGTGCCAGCAGTTACCAGGCCGGTAGAGATACGCAGTATTTT
CASSYQAGRDTQYF
>NA|TRBV15|NA|TRBJ1-5
TGTGCCACCAGCAGAGATCCAGGGGAGAGCAATCAGCCCCAGCATTTT
CATSRDPGESNQPQHF
>NA|TRBV6-1|NA|TRBJ2-1
TGTGCCAGCACCACTACAGAATTCTCTTACAATGAGCAGTTCTTC
CASTTTEFSYNEQFF
>few|TRBV30|NA|TRBJ1-2
TGTGCCTGGAGTGGGCCCAGGTACGAACGCAAATCCAATGATGGCTACACCTTC
CAWSGPRYERKSNDGYTF
>NA|TRBV6-1|NA|TRBJ1-2
TGTGCCACCGCCTCACGGGGGTCGTATGGCTACACCTTC
CATASRGSYGYTF
>NA|TRBV20-1|NA|TRBJ2-7
TGCAGTGCTGACCGGGCCCACGAGCAGTACTTC
CSADRAHEQYF
>few|TRBV20-1|NA|TRBJ1-2
TGCAGTGCTAATCGCAGATTGGGGGGTGGCTACACCTTC
CSANRRLGGGYTF
>NA|TRBV7-2|NA|TRBJ1-2
TGTGCCAGCAGCCCCAAAAAGGGGCCGACTCCGGCCCATGGCTACACCTTC
CASSPKKGPTPAHGYTF
>few|TRBV7-9|NA|TRBJ1-4
TGTGCCAGCAGCCTGAGGGGGGACGTAAAACTGTTTTTT
CASSLRGDVKLFF
>few|TRBV6-5|NA|TRBJ1-1
TGTGCCAGGGAATCCGTGGCAGAAGCTGAAGCTTTCTTT
CARESVAEAEAFF
>NA|TRBV5-1|NA|TRBJ2-5
TGCGCCAGCAGCTTGGAATTAGGGGAAGAGACCCAGTACTTC
CASSLELGEETQYF
>NA|TRBV11-2|NA|TRBJ2-1
TGTGCCAGCAGACCAATTGACAGGGAGGTTCACAATGAGCAGTTCTTC
CASRPIDREVHNEQFF
>NA|TRBV30|NA|TRBJ1-6
TGTGCCTGGAGTGGGGGGGTAGTGGATTCACCCCTCCACTTT
CAWSGGVVDSPLHF
>few|TRBV7-9|NA|TRBJ2-5
TGTGCCAGCAGCCTTACATTCCAAGAGACCCAGTACTTC
CASSLTFQETQYF
>NA|TRBV18|NA|TRBJ2-5
TGTGCCAGCTCACCTTTGGGTAGAGGAGAGACCCAGTACTTC
CASSPLGRGETQYF
>NA|TRBV5-6|NA|TRBJ2-2
TGTGCCAGCAGCTGGGGCCCTCCCCTAAGCACCGGGGAGCTGTTTTTT
CASSWGPPLSTGELFF
>NA|TRBV12-3/TRBV12-4|TRBD1|TRBJ1-2
TGTGCCAGCAGTGTGGGGCCTCGGGACAGGGTTCGTTATGGCTACACCTTC
CASSVGPRDRVRYGYTF
>NA|TRBV5-5|TRBD2|TRBJ2-3
TGTGCCAGCAGCTTGAGCGGGGGCCGGGGAGATACGCAGTATTTT
CASSLSGGRGDTQYF
>NA|TRBV12-3/TRBV12-4|TRBD2|TRBJ2-1
TGTGCCAGCACACAAAGCGGGGGGGACCCCAATGAGCAGTTCTTC
CASTQSGGDPNEQFF
>NA|TRBV7-6|NA|TRBJ2-7
TGTGCCAGCAGCTTAGTCCCAGGGTTCGCCTCGCAAACCTACGAGCAGTACTTC
CASSLVPGFASQTYEQYF
>NA|TRBV5-6|TRBD1|TRBJ2-1
TGTGCCAGCAGCGCATGGGACAGATACAATGAGCAGTTCTTC
CASSAWDRYNEQFF
>NA|TRBV11-1|NA|TRBJ2-2
NA
CASSFLWGGELFF
>NA|TRBV7-2|TRBD2|TRBJ2-7
TGTGCCAGCAGCGCACTCCCAACTACGGGGGGGCTCGACGAGCAGTACTTC
CASSALPTTGGLDEQYF
>NA|TRBV5-1|TRBD1|TRBJ2-3
TGCGCCAGCAGCCGGACAGGGGCAGATACGCAGTATTTT
CASSRTGADTQYF
>NA|TRBV15|NA|TRBJ1-2
TGTGCCACCAGCAGAGATAGGAGGCAGCCCCACTTTTATGGCTACACCTTC
CATSRDRRQPHFYGYTF
>NA|TRBV28|NA|TRBJ2-2
TGTGCCAGCAGTATCCTATCGACCCCCGGGGAGCTGTTTTTT
CASSILSTPGELFF
>large|TRBV19|TRBD2|TRBJ2-2
TGTGCCAGCTGGGCTGGGGGGGCCGGGGAGCTGTTTTTT
CASWAGGAGELFF
>NA|TRBV6-5|NA|TRBJ2-6
TGTGCCAGCAGTTACGGGAAATCCTCTGGGGCCAACGTCCTGACTTTC
CASSYGKSSGANVLTF
>NA|TRBV18|NA|TRBJ1-2
TGTGCCAGCTCACCGATCGGACAGCGTCACTATGGCTACACCTTC
CASSPIGQRHYGYTF
>few|TRBV5-6|TRBD2|TRBJ2-5
TGTGCCAGCAGCTCCGGGATAGCGGGGATGGAGACCCAGTACTTC
CASSSGIAGMETQYF
>NA|TRBV7-9|NA|TRBJ2-7
TGTGCCAGCAGCTCGTCGGCCTCAGGCAACTTC
CASSSSASGNF